This T cell receptor (beta chain) emerged from a study of blood T cell repertoires in COVID-19. Turning to the study itself: Researchers got acute and convalescent COVID-19 samples from the United States, Italy and Spain. T cells, B-cell-depleted T cells, or PBMCs supplied cDNA or gDNA.

Germline values: CDR1 SSHAT, CDR2 FNYEAQ (reference sequence). The CDR3 has 14 amino acids. Under the authors' procedure: Researchers report that nucleated cell counts were estimated from reference gene primer amplification. The data were produced by immunoSEQ multiplex PCR, yet TCRdb's version contains in-frame clones alone and is incomplete. Clone size and the V and J calls come from that table; the DNA yielded D and trimming. Among about 150,000 clones, more than 75% were seen once, and the ten largest hold roughly 4.9%. As regards this clone: One end of the junction fails to match germline, which may point to a read error.

Sequenced material: peripheral blood. The source of this sequence is a human donor in a cohort sampled during active COVID-19. This chain links TRBV7-7 with TRBJ2-1; 7 positions match TRBD2. As DNA, the CDR3 is TGTGCTAGCAGCTTGGGGGGGGACTCCGATGAGCAGTTCTTC. Protein: CASSLGGDSDEQFF.